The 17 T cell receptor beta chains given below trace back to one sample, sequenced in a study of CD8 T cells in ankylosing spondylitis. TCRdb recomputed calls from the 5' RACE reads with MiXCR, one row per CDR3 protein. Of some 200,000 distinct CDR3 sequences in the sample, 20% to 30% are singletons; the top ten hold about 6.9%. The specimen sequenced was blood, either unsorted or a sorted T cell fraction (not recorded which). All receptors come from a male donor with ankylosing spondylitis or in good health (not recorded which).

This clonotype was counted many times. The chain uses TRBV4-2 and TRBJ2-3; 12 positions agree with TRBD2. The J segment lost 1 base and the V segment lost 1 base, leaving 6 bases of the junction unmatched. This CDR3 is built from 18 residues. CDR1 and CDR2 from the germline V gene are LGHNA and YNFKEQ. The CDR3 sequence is CASSQAGLAGLGTDTQYF. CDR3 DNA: TGTGCCAGCAGCCAAGCTGGACTAGCGGGACTAGGCACAGATACGCAGTATTTT.

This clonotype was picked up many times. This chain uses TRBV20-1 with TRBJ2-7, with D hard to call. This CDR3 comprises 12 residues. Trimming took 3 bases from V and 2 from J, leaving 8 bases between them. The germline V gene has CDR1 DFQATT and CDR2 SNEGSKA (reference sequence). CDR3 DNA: TGCAGTGCTAGCGACGGAACCTACGAGCAGTACTTC. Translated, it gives CSASDGTYEQYF.

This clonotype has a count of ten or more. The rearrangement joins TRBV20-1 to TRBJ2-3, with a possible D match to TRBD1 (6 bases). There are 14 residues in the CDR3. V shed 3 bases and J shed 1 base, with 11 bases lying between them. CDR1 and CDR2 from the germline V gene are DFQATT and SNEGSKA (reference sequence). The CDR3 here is CSARRTAGTDTQYF. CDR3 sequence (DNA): TGCAGTGCTAGGAGGACAGCCGGCACAGATACGCAGTATTTT.

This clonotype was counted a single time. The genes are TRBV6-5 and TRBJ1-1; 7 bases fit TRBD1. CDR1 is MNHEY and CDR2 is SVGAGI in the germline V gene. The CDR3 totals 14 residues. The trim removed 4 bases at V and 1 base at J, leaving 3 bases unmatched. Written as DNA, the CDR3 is TGTGCCAGCAGTTTATACAGGGGGAACACTGAAGCTTTCTTT. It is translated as CASSLYRGNTEAFF.

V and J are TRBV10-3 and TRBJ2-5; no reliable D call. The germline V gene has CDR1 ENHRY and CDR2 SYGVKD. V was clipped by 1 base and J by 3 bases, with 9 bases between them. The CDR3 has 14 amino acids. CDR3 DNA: TGTGCCATCAGTGAGTTGGGCGAGAAAGAGACCCAGTACTTC. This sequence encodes CAISELGEKETQYF.

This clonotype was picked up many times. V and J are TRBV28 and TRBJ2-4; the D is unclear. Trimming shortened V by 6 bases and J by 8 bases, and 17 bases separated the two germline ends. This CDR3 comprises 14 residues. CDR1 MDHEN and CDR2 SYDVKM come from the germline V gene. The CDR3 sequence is CASSSPQVVDIQYF. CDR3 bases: TGTGCCAGCAGCTCCCCCCAGGTCGTAGACATTCAGTACTTC. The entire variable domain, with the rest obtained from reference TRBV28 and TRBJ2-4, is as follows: DVKVTQSSRYLVKRTGEKVFLECVQDMDHENMFWYRQDPGLGLRLIYFSYDVKMKEKGDIPEGYSVSREKKERFSLILESASTNQTSMYLCASSSPQVVDIQYFGAGTRLSVL.

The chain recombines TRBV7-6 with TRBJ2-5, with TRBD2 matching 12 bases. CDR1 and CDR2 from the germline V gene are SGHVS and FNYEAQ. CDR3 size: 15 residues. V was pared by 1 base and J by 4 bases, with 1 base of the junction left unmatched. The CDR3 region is CASSLGGLAGETQYF. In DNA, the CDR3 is TGTGCCAGCAGCTTAGGGGGACTAGCGGGAGAGACCCAGTACTTC.

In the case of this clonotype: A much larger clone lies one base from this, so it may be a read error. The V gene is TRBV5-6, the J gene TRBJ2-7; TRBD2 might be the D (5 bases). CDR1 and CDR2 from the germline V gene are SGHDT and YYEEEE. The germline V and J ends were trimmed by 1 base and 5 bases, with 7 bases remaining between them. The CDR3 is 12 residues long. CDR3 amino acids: CASSLKLDEQYF. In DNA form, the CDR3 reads TGTGCCAGCAGCTTGAAACTAGACGAGCAGTACTTC.

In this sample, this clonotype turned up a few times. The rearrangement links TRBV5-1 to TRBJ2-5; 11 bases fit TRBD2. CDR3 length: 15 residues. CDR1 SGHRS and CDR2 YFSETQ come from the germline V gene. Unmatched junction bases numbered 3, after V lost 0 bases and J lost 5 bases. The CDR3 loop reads CASSLGLAGIETQYF. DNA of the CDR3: TGCGCCAGCAGCTTGGGACTAGCGGGAATTGAGACCCAGTACTTC. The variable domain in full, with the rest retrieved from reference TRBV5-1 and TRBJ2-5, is KAGVTQTPRYLIKTRGQQVTLSCSPISGHRSVSWYQQTPGQGLQFLFEYFSETQRNKGNFPGRFSGRQFSNSRSEMNVSTLELGDSALYLCASSLGLAGIETQYFGPGTRLLVL.

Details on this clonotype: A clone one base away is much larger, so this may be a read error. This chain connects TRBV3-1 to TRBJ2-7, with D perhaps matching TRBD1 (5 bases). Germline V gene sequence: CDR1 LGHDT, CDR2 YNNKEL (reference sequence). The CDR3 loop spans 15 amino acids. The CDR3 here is CDSSQGAGSSYEQYF. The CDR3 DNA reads TGTGACAGCAGCCAAGGGGCAGGGTCCTCCTACGAGCAGTACTTC.

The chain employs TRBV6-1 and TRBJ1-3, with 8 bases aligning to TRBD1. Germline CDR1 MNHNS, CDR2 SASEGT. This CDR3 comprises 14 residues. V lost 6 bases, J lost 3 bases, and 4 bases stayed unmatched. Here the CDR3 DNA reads TGTGCCAGCAGGGAACAGGGGGGTGGAAACACCATATATTTT. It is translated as CASREQGGGNTIYF.

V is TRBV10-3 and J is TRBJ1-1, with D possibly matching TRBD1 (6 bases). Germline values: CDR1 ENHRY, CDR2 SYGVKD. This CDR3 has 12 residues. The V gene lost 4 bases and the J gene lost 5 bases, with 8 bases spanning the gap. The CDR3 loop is CAISGGGTEAFF. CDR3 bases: TGTGCCATCAGTGGAGGGGGGACTGAAGCTTTCTTT.

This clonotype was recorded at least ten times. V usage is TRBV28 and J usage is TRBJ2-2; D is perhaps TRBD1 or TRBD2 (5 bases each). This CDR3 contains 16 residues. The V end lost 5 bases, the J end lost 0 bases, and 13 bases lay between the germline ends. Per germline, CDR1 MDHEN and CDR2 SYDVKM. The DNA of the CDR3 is TGTGCCAGCAGTCAACTGGGGGATTCGAACACCGGGGAGCTGTTTTTT. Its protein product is CASSQLGDSNTGELFF.

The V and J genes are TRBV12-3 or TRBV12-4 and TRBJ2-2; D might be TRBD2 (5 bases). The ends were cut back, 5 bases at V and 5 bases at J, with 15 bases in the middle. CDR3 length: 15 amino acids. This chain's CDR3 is CASSPPPRGTGELFF. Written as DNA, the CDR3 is TGTGCCAGCAGTCCTCCCCCGCGAGGGACCGGGGAGCTGTTTTTT.

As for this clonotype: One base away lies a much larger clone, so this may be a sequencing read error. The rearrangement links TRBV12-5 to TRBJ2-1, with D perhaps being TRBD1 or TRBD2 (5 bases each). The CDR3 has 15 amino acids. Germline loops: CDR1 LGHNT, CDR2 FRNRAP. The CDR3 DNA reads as TGTGCTAGTGGTTTGGAGTATGGGACGTACACTGAGCAGTTCTTC. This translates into CASGLEYGTYTEQFF.

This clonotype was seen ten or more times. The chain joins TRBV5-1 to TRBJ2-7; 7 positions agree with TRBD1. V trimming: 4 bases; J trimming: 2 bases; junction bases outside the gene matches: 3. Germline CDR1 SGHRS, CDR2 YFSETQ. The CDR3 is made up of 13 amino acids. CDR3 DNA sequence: TGCGCCAGCAGCAACAGGGGAGCCTACGAGCAGTACTTC. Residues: CASSNRGAYEQYF.

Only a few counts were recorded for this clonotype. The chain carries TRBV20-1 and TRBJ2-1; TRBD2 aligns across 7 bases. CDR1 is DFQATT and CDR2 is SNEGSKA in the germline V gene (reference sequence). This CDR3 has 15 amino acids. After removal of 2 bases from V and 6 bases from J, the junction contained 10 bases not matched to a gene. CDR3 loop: CSARYKGGPSNEQFF. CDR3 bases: TGCAGTGCTAGATATAAGGGAGGGCCATCCAATGAGCAGTTCTTC.